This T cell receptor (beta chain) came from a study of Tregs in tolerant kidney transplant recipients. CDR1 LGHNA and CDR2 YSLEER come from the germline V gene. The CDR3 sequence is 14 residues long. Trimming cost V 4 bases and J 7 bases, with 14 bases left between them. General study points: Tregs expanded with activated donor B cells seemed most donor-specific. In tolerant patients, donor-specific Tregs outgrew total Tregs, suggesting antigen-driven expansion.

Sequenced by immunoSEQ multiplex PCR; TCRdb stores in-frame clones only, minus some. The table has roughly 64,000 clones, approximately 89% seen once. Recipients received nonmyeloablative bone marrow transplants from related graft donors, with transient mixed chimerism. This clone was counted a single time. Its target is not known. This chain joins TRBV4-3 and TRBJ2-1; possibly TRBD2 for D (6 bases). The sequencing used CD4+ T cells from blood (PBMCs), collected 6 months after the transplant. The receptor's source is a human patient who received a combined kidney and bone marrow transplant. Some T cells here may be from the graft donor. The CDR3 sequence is CASSRLLAGNEQFF. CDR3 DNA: TGCGCCAGCAGCCGCTTACTAGCTGGTAATGAGCAGTTCTTC.